The subject of this entry is one T cell receptor beta chain. For TCRbeta, the library was prepared with unique molecular identifiers. Each CDR3 protein gets one entry after TCRdb re-called the PCR reads with MiXCR. The sample lists some 530,000 distinct CDR3 sequences; about an eighth were seen once. V gave up 6 bases and J gave up 4 bases, with 18 bases separating them. Per the germline V gene, CDR1 is MNHNS and CDR2 is SASEGT. The CDR3 has 15 residues. The sample is drawn from a study of T-cell reconstitution after alpha-beta-depleted transplantation in children. The TCR originated in a human donor who donated a stem cell graft to a child with combined immunodeficiency. This chain uses TRBV6-1 with TRBJ1-2; no definite D call. The sequenced sample was PBMCs from the stem cell graft donor, obtained from the stem cell graft. This chain's CDR3 is CASSERPRRSYGYTF. CDR3 in DNA: TGTGCCAGCAGCGAGAGACCCAGAAGGAGCTATGGCTACACCTTC.